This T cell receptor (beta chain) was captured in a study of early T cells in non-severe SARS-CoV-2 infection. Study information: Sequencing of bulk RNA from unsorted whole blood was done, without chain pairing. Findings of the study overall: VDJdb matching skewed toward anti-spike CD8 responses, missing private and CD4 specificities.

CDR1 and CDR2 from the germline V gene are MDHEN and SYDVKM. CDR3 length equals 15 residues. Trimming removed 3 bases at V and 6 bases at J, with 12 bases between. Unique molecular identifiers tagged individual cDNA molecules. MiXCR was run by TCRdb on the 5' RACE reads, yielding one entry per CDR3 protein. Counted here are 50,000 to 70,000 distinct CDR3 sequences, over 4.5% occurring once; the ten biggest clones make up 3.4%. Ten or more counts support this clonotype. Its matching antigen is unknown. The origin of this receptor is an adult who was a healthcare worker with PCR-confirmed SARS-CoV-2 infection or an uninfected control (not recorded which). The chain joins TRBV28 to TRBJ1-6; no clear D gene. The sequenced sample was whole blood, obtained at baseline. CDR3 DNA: TGTGCCAGCAGTTTGCGGCGCATTCCTAATTCACCCCTCCACTTT. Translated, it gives CASSLRRIPNSPLHF. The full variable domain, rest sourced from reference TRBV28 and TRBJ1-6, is DVKVTQSSRYLVKRTGEKVFLECVQDMDHENMFWYRQDPGLGLRLIYFSYDVKMKEKGDIPEGYSVSREKKERFSLILESASTNQTSMYLCASSLRRIPNSPLHFGNGTRLTVT.